The sequence of this T cell receptor beta chain was determined in a study of blood T cells in healthy people across ages. Findings and limits, study-wide: It was not possible, with unsorted PBMCs, to conclusively compare naive and antigen-experienced cells.

This clonotype was seen a few times. Its antigen is as yet unknown. The use of a sample-barcoded 5' primer and a J-beta primer mix characterized a second PCR of roughly 6 to 11 cycles. Each cDNA molecule, via a template-switch adaptor with 12 random nucleotides, was tagged. Sequencing yielded, for each sample, at least 3 million paired-end reads carrying CDR3. Each CDR3 protein is one row after TCRdb ran MiXCR on the 5' RACE reads. The sample consists of 700,000 or so distinct CDR3 sequences, about a fifth of them appearing once. This CDR3 comprises 16 residues. Germline CDR1 reads DFQATT; CDR2 reads SNEGSKA (reference sequence). V was pared by 0 bases and J by 6 bases, with 18 bases between.

This TCR derives from a man in his 70s in good health. The sample comprised blood. The chain has TRBV20-1 and TRBJ2-4; a possible D gene is TRBD2 (6 bases). The CDR3 spells CSARDLTGRRGNIQYF. DNA of the CDR3: TGCAGTGCTAGAGATCTGACGGGTCGGCGGGGAAACATTCAGTACTTC.